This TCR beta chain came from a study of T cells of healthy individuals. TCRdb ran MiXCR on the 5' RACE reads and lists one entry per CDR3 protein. The data contain 63,000 or so distinct CDR3 sequences, under 20% of them singletons. This receptor was taken from a human donor in good health.

CDR3 residues: CASSSIGGGGGYTF. CDR3 DNA sequence: TGTGCCAGCAGTTCGATCGGGGGCGGCGGTGGCTACACCTTC. This chain connects TRBV27 to TRBJ1-2; D possibly corresponds to TRBD1 (6 bases). The CDR3 is 14 amino acids. CDR1 MNHEY and CDR2 SMNVEV come from the germline V gene (reference sequence). V was trimmed by 4 bases and J by 7 bases, leaving 16 bases between them.